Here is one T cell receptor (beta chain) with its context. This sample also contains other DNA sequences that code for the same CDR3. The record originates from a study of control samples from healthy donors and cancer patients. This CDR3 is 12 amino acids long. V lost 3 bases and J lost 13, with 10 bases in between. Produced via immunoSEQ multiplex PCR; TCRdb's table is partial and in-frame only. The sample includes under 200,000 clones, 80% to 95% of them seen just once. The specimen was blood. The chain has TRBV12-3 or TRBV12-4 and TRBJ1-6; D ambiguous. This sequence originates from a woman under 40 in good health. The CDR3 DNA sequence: TGTGCCAGCAGTTTTACACGATCGCCCCTCCACTTT. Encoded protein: CASSFTRSPLHF.